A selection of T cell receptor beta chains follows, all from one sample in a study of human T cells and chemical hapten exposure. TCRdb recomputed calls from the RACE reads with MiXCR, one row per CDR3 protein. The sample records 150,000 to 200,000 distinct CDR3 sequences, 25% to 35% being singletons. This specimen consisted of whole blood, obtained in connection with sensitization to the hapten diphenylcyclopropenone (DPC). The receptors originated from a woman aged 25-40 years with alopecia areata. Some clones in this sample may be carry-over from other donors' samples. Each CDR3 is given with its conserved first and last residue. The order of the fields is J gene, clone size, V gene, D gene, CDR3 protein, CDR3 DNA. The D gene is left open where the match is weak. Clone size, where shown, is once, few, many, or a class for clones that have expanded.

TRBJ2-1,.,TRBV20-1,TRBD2,CSARGASGSHNEQFF,TGCAGTGCTAGGGGGGCTAGCGGGAGCCACAATGAGCAGTTCTTC
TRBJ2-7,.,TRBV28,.,CASSLSGGYREQYF,TGTGCCAGCAGTTTATCGGGGGGCTATCGCGAGCAGTACTTC
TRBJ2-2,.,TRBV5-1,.,CASSLALALDTGELFF,TGCGCCAGCAGCTTGGCCCTGGCGTTGGACACCGGGGAGCTGTTTTTT
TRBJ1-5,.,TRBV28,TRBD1,CASGRGTGRILPQHF,TGTGCCAGCGGTCGGGGGACAGGGCGAATTTTGCCCCAGCATTTT
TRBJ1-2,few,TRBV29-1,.,CSVAATPYGYTF,TGCAGCGTTGCGGCCACCCCGTATGGCTACACCTTC
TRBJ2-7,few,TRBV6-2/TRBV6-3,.,CASRPGHLGEQYF,TGTGCCAGCAGACCGGGACATCTTGGCGAGCAGTACTTC
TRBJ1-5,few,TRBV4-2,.,CASSQVVAAEQPQHF,TGTGCCAGCAGCCAAGTGGTCGCTGCGGAGCAGCCCCAGCATTTT
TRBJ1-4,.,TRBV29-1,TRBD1,CSVHRRGQLFF,TGCAGCGTCCACAGGAGGGGGCAACTGTTTTTT
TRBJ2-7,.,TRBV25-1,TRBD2,CASSGGEGDEQYF,TGTGCCAGCAGTGGAGGGGAGGGTGACGAGCAGTACTTC
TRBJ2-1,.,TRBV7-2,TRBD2,CATPVGGGYNEQFF,TGTGCCACCCCGGTTGGCGGGGGGTACAATGAGCAGTTCTTC
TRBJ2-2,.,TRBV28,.,CASRGRAGDTGELFF,TGTGCCAGCAGGGGTCGTGCCGGGGACACCGGGGAGCTGTTTTTT
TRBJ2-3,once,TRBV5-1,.,CASSLSSDTQYF,TGCGCCAGCAGCTTGTCATCAGATACGCAGTATTTT
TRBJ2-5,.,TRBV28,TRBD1,CASRTPGQTTQYF,TGTGCCAGCAGGACTCCGGGACAGACTACCCAGTACTTC
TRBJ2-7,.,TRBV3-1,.,CASSPQEDFSYEQYF,TGTGCCAGCAGCCCTCAGGAAGACTTCTCCTACGAGCAGTACTTC
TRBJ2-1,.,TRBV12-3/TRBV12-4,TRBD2,CASSWTSGGLTYNEQFF,TGTGCCAGCAGTTGGACTAGCGGGGGGCTTACCTACAATGAGCAGTTCTTC
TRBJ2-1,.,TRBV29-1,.,CSVEESGTEQFF,TGCAGCGTTGAAGAGTCAGGGACTGAGCAGTTCTTC
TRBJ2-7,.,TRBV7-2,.,CASSPISRSEQYF,TGTGCCAGCAGCCCGATTAGCCGGAGCGAGCAGTACTTC
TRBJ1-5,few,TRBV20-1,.,CSATVGGRQPQHF,TGCAGTGCTACGGTGGGCGGCCGACAGCCCCAGCATTTT
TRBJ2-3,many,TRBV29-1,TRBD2,CSAGRGGLTDTQYF,TGCAGCGCCGGACGCGGGGGACTCACAGATACGCAGTATTTT
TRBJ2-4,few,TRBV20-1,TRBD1,CSAGGQGKNIQYF,TGCAGTGCTGGGGGACAGGGCAAAAACATTCAGTACTTC
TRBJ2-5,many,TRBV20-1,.,CSASQWLSTQETQYF,TGCAGTGCTAGTCAGTGGTTAAGTACCCAAGAGACCCAGTACTTC
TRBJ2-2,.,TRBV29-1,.,CSVALGGGTGELFF,TGCAGCGTTGCGTTGGGGGGCGGCACCGGGGAGCTGTTTTTT
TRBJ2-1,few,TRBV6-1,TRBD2,CASRFSGGGEQFF,TGTGCCAGCAGATTTAGCGGGGGGGGTGAGCAGTTCTTC
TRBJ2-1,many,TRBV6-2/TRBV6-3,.,CASIGATIYNEQFF,TGTGCCAGCATCGGGGCCACTATCTACAATGAGCAGTTCTTC
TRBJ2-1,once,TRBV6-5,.,CVSSNLPSSYNEQFF,TGTGTCAGCAGTAATCTACCGAGCTCCTACAATGAGCAGTTCTTC
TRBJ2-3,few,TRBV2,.,CASSGDRWDTQYF,TGTGCCAGCAGTGGGGACCGGTGGGATACGCAGTATTTT
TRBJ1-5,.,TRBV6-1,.,CASNLQGDQPQHF,TGTGCCAGCAACCTGCAGGGTGACCAGCCCCAGCATTTT
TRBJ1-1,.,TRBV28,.,CASSSGTVNTEAFF,TGTGCCAGCAGTTCCGGGACGGTGAACACTGAAGCTTTCTTT
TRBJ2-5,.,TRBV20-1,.,CSASSWGGRETQYF,TGCAGTGCTAGTTCCTGGGGGGGCCGAGAGACCCAGTACTTC
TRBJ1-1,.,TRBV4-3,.,CASSQDSFTEAFF,TGCGCCAGCAGCCAAGATTCCTTCACTGAAGCTTTCTTT
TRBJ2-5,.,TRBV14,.,CASSRGHAGETQYF,TGTGCCAGCAGCCGGGGCCATGCGGGAGAGACCCAGTACTTC
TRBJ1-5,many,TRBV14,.,CASSQDLGQPQHF,TGTGCCAGCAGCCAAGATCTAGGTCAGCCCCAGCATTTT
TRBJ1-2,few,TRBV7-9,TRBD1,CASSLDSGQTYYGYTF,TGTGCCAGCAGCTTAGATTCGGGACAGACTTACTATGGCTACACCTTC
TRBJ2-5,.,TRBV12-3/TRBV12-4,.,CASSLASGAGETQYF,TGTGCCAGCAGTTTAGCGAGCGGAGCGGGAGAGACCCAGTACTTC
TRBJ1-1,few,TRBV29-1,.,CSVGRQLDTEAFF,TGCAGCGTTGGGAGACAGCTCGACACTGAAGCTTTCTTT
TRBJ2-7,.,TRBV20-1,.,CSVRAGEQYF,TGCAGTGTAAGGGCCGGCGAGCAGTACTTC
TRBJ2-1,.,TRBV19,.,CASSPRGRFSTYNEQFF,TGTGCCAGTAGCCCTAGGGGGAGGTTCTCAACCTACAATGAGCAGTTCTTC
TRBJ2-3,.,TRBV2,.,CASISSFADTQYF,TGTGCCAGCATTTCCAGTTTCGCAGATACGCAGTATTTT
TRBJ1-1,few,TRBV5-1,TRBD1,CASSLTGAPVNTEAFF,TGCGCCAGCAGCTTGACAGGGGCTCCGGTGAACACTGAAGCTTTCTTT
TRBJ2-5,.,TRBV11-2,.,CASSSQNGRQETQYF,TGTGCCAGCAGCTCACAAAATGGGCGGCAAGAGACCCAGTACTTC
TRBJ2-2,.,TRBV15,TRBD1,CATSFDRGDTGELFF,TGTGCCACCAGCTTCGACAGGGGTGACACCGGGGAGCTGTTTTTT
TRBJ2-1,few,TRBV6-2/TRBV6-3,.,CASSYMNNEQFF,TGTGCCAGCAGTTATATGAACAATGAGCAGTTCTTC
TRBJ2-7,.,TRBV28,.,CASSFAGDASEQYF,TGTGCCAGCAGTTTTGCTGGGGACGCCAGCGAGCAGTACTTC
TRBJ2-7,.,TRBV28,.,CASSKIMHEQYF,TGTGCCAGCAGTAAGATCATGCACGAGCAGTACTTC
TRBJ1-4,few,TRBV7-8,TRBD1,CASSSRTGANEKLFF,TGTGCCAGCAGCTCACGGACAGGAGCTAATGAAAAACTGTTTTTT
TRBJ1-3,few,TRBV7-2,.,CASSLSPGRISGNTIYF,TGTGCCAGCAGCTTAAGCCCAGGCCGAATCTCTGGAAACACCATATATTTT
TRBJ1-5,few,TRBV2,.,CASTGNPIQPQHF,TGTGCCAGCACAGGAAACCCTATCCAGCCCCAGCATTTT
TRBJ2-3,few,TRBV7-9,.,CASSLSPDTQYF,TGTGCCAGCAGCTTATCCCCGGATACGCAGTATTTT
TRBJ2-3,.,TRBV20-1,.,CRMGSASLSTDTQYF,TGCAGAATGGGGTCGGCTAGCTTGTCCACAGATACGCAGTATTTT
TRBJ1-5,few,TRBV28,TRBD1,CASSQPGQGNQPQHF,TGTGCCAGCAGCCAGCCGGGACAGGGAAATCAGCCCCAGCATTTT
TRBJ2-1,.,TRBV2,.,CASRFLGSNNEQFF,TGTGCCAGCAGGTTCTTGGGGTCCAACAATGAGCAGTTCTTC
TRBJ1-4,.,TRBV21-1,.,CASILRDRVRATNEKLFF,TGTGCCAGCATACTCCGGGACAGGGTGAGAGCAACTAATGAAAAACTGTTTTTT
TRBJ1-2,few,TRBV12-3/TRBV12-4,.,CASSSDGDGYTF,TGTGCCAGCAGTTCGGACGGAGATGGCTACACCTTC
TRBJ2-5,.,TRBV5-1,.,CASSVTTETQYF,TGCGCCAGCAGCGTGACGACGGAGACCCAGTACTTC
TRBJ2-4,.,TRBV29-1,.,CSVEDLHGVNIQYF,TGCAGCGTTGAAGATCTTCACGGGGTAAACATTCAGTACTTC
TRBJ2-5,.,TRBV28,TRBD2,CASSLVASGGTQYF,TGTGCCAGCAGTTTAGTCGCGTCGGGGGGGACCCAGTACTTC